This T cell receptor (beta chain) derives from a study of blood T cell repertoires in COVID-19. Study-level background: Donors in the United States, Italy and Spain gave samples during acute or convalescent COVID-19.

Unmatched junction bases numbered 9, after V lost 0 bases and J lost 4 bases. The length of the CDR3 is 17 residues. CDR1 and CDR2 (germline): KGHDR, SFDVKD. The method was immunoSEQ multiplex PCR; TCRdb's version includes in-frame clones alone and lacks a portion of them. The sample yields around 280,000 clones, around 86% seen once. Sequencing was performed on peripheral blood. The chain carries TRBV24-1 and TRBJ2-3; TRBD2 matches 7 bases. This clonotype was obtained from a woman in her twenties or thirties who had recovered from COVID-19. CDR3 DNA sequence: TGTGCCACCAGTGATTTGGTTGCGGGAGAGGGACCAGATACGCAGTATTTT. Translating gives CATSDLVAGEGPDTQYF.